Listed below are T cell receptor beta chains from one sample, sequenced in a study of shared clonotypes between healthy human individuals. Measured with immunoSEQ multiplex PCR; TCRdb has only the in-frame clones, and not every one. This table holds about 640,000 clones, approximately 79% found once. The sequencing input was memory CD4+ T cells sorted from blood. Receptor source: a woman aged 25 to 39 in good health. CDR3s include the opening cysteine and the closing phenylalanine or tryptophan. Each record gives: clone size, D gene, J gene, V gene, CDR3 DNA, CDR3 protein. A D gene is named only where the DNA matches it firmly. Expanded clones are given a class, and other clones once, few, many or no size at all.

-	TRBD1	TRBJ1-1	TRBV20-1	TGCAGTGCCAAGAGAGGGGGCGAGGCTTTCTTT	CSAKRGGEAFF
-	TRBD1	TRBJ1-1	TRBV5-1	TGCGCCAGCAGCAGTTCAAGTGACAGGGAGAGGTTAGGTGAAGCTTTCTTT	CASSSSSDRERLGEAFF
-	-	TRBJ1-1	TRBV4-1	TGCGCCAGCAGCTTCAAAAGAGGGGAGGGGAGCACTGAAGCTTTCTTT	CASSFKRGEGSTEAFF
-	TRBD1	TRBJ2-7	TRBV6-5	TGTGCCAGCAGTTACGCCGACAGGGACTACGAGCAGTACTTC	CASSYADRDYEQYF
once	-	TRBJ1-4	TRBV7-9	TGTGCCAGCAGTAGTTCCAGGAATGAAAAACTGTTTTTT	CASSSSRNEKLFF
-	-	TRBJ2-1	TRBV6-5	TGTGCCGCCCAGGCCAGCCCCAACTCCTACAATGAGCAGTTCTTC	CAAQASPNSYNEQFF
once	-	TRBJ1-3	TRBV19	TGTGCCAGTAGGCCAGGGAGACCCAGCTCTGGAAACACCATATATTTT	CASRPGRPSSGNTIYF
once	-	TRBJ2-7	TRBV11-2	TGTGCCAGCAGCTCGCCCAGGGGTAGGAACGAGCAGTACTTC	CASSSPRGRNEQYF
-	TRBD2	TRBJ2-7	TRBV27	TGTGCCAGCCACTCCGGACTAGCGCCGACCTACGAGCAGTACTTC	CASHSGLAPTYEQYF
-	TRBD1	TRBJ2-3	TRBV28	TGTGCCAGCAGTTCCACAGGGGGCCGGGGTGATACGCAGTATTTT	CASSSTGGRGDTQYF
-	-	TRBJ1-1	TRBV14	TGTGCCAGCAGCCTAGGGTTGGTCACTGAAGCTTTCTTT	CASSLGLVTEAFF
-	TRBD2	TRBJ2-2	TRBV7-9	TGTGCCAGCAGTCCTAGCGGGAGTCGCGCCGGGGAGCTGTTTTTT	CASSPSGSRAGELFF
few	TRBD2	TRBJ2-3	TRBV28	TGTGCCAGCAGTACTAGCGGGAGGGCCTTGGTGGATACGCAGTATTTT	CASSTSGRALVDTQYF
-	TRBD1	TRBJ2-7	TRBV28	TGTGCCAGCAGTCGGACAGGGAGCTACGAGCAGTACTTC	CASSRTGSYEQYF
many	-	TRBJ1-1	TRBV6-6	TGTGCCAGCAGTTATGAGGTCGTGGGTGAAGCTTTCTTT	CASSYEVVGEAFF
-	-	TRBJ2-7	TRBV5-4	TGTGCCAGCAGCTTTGGGCAGGGAGTCGAGCAGTACTTC	CASSFGQGVEQYF
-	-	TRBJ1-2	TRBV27	TGTGCCAGCAGTTTCCGGGGCCAAGCTAACTATGGCTACACCTTC	CASSFRGQANYGYTF
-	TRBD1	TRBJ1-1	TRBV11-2	TGTGCCAGCAGCCCCCCGACAGGGGGCATGTCTGAAGCTTTCTTT	CASSPPTGGMSEAFF
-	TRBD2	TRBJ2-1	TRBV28	TGTGCCAGCAGTTTTGGTCTAGCGGGAGGGAATGAGCAGTTCTTC	CASSFGLAGGNEQFF
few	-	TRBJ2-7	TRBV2	TGTGCCAGCAGAGGAGGGTCCTACGAGCAGTACTTC	CASRGGSYEQYF
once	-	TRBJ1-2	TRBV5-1	TGCGCCAGCAGCTTGGAGGGGAGCCTCTATGGCTACACCTTC	CASSLEGSLYGYTF
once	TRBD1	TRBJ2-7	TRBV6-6	TGTGCCAGCAGTTACTCGGGACAGGGTTTCTACGAGCAGTACTTC	CASSYSGQGFYEQYF
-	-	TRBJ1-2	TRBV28	TGTGCCAGCAGTCTCCGGGGATATGGCTACACCTTC	CASSLRGYGYTF
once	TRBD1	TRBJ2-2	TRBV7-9	TGTGCCAGCAGCTGGGACAGGGCCAACGGGGAGCTGTTTTTT	CASSWDRANGELFF
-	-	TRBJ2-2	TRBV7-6	TGTGCCAGCAGCTCGACAGGGAGGGGGGAGCTGTTTTTT	CASSSTGRGELFF
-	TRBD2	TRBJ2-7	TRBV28	TGTGCCAGCAGTCCCCCTAGCGGGAGACCCCTCCAGTACTTC	CASSPPSGRPLQYF
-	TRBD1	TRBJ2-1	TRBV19	TGTGCCAGTCGGGGGACAGGGGGAATGTTCAATGAGCAGTTCTTC	CASRGTGGMFNEQFF
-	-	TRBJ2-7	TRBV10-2	TGCGCCAGCAGGCGACAGGCCCTCTCCTACGAGCAGTACTTC	CASRRQALSYEQYF
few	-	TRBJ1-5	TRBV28	TGTGCCAGCAGTTTAACAGCGGATCAGCCCCAGCATTTT	CASSLTADQPQHF
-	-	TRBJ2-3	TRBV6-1	TGTGCCAGCAGTGTTGGTTTCAGCACAGATACGCAGTATTTT	CASSVGFSTDTQYF
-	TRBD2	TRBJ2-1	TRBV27	TGTGCCAGCAGTATAATCGGGACTAGCGGGATTCGGGACAATGAGCAGTTCTTC	CASSIIGTSGIRDNEQFF
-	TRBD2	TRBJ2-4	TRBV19	TGTGCCAGCCCTAAGGGGAGGGCAAAAAACATTCAGTACTTC	CASPKGRAKNIQYF
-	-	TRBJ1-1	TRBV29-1	TGCAGCGTTGAAGTACGCGGGAACACTGAAGCTTTCTTT	CSVEVRGNTEAFF
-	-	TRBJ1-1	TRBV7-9	TGTGCCAGCAGCTTCACGGACAACACTGAAGCTTTCTTT	CASSFTDNTEAFF
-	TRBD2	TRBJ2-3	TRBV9	TGTGCCAGCAGCGCCTCTAGCGGGATATGGGCAGATACGCAGTATTTT	CASSASSGIWADTQYF
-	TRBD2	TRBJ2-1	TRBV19	TGTGCCAGTAGTACCACTCCCGTCCGGGAGGGGCAGTTCTTC	CASSTTPVREGQFF
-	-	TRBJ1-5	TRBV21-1	TGTGCCAGCAGCAAAGGGGTCACCTATAGGGCCCAGCATTTT	CASSKGVTYRAQHF
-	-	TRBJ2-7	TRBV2	TGTGCCAGCAGTGAGGACTACTCCTACGAGCAGTACTTC	CASSEDYSYEQYF
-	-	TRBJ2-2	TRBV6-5	TGTGCCAGCAGCAAGTACGGGGAGCTGTTTTTT	CASSKYGELFF
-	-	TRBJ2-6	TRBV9	TGTGCCAGCAGCCGTGGGTACAAACAAAGTCGGGCCAACGTCCTGACTTTC	CASSRGYKQSRANVLTF
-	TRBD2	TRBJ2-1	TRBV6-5	TGTGCCAGCAGGCCTCTAGCGGGAGGATACAATGAGCAGTTCTTC	CASRPLAGGYNEQFF
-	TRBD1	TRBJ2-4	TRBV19	TGTGCCAGTAGTATGGCAGGGGGCCAACTAGCCAAAAACATTCAGTACTTC	CASSMAGGQLAKNIQYF
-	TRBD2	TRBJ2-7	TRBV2	TGTGCCAGCAGGGCTAGCGGTTCCTACGAGCAGTACTTC	CASRASGSYEQYF
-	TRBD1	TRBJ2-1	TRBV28	TGTGCCAGCACCACAGGGGGCTCCTACAATGAGCAGTTCTTC	CASTTGGSYNEQFF
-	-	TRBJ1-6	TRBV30	TGTGCCTGGTTCCCGGGGGGCAGGGGCAATTCACCCCTCCACTTT	CAWFPGGRGNSPLHF
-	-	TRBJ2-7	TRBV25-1	TGTGCCGCTGGAAGGGGCAGCTCCTACGAGCAGTACTTC	CAAGRGSSYEQYF
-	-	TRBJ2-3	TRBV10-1	TGCGCCAGCAGTGATGGAGGGTCAGATACGCAGTATTTT	CASSDGGSDTQYF
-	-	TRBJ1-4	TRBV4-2	TGTGCCAGCAGCCAAGATTCGCAGGGGAAAGGTGGACTGTTTTTT	CASSQDSQGKGGLFF
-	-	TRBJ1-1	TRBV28	TGTGCCAGCAGTTTGGGTCTGGGGACTGAAGCTTTCTTT	CASSLGLGTEAFF
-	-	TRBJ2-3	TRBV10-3	TGTGCCATCAGTAGACAGCAAAAAACAGATACGCAGTATTTT	CAISRQQKTDTQYF